This T cell receptor beta chain was sequenced in a study of T cells in Graves' hyperthyroidism and ophthalmopathy. The CDR3 totals 16 residues. V shed 6 bases and J 4 bases; nucleotides not matched to a gene: 13. Germline loops: CDR1 SGHAT, CDR2 FQNNGV. Researchers took RNA transcripts and amplified the TCR beta CDR3 regions from them. HTBI primers were the set used in a first-round RT-PCR of the TCR CDR3. TCRdb ran MiXCR on the multiplex PCR reads and lists one entry per CDR3 protein. The sample yields roughly 520,000 distinct CDR3 sequences, around 24% seen once. This chain uses TRBV11-2 with TRBJ2-7; 9 bases map to TRBD2. Material: blood. The clonotype originates from a woman in her thirties with Graves' ophthalmopathy. The CDR3, as DNA: TGTGCCAGCAGTCAGAGCGGGGGGATCGACCTATACGAGCAGTACTTC. Protein sequence: CASSQSGGIDLYEQYF.